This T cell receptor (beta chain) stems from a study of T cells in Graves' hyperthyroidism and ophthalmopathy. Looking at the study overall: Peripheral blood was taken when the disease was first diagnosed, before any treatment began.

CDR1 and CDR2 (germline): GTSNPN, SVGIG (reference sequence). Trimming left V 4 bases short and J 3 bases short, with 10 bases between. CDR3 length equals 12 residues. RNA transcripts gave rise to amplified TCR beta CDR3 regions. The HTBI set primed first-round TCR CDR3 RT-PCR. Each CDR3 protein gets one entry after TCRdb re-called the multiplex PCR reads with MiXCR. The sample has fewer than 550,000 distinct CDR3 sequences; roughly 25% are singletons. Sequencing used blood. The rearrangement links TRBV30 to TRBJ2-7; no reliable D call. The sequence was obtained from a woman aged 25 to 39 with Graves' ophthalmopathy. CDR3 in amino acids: CAWKADFYEQYF. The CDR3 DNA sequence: TGTGCCTGGAAAGCAGACTTCTACGAGCAGTACTTC.